Below, 7 T cell receptor beta chains from the same sample are listed, as sequenced in a study of shared clonotypes between healthy human individuals. Method: immunoSEQ multiplex PCR; TCRdb's copy keeps in-frame clones and lacks some. The table lists around 940,000 clones, about three quarters of them singletons. The source material was memory CD4+ T cells sorted from blood. As to subset: CD45RA-negative fraction. These receptors were obtained from a man younger than 35 in good health.

The V call is TRBV7-2, the J call TRBJ2-3; TRBD1 agrees at 8 bases. The V and J ends lost 1 base and 6 bases, in that order; junction bases with no gene match: 6. Germline lookup yields CDR1 SGHTA and CDR2 FQGNSA. CDR3 size: 15 residues. The CDR3, as DNA: TGTGCCAGCAGCTTAGACGGGACAGGTTCGGATACGCAGTATTTT. Translation: CASSLDGTGSDTQYF. Filled out from reference TRBV7-2 and TRBJ2-3, the complete variable domain reads GAGVSQSPSNKVTEKGKDVELRCDPISGHTALYWYRQSLGQGLEFLIYFQGNSAPDKSGLPSDRFSAERTGGSVSTLTIQRTQQEDSAVYLCASSLDGTGSDTQYFGPGTRLTVL.

As concerns this clone: With a much larger clone just one base away, this may be a read error. Other DNA variants within this sample encode the same CDR3. The chain carries TRBV7-2 and TRBJ2-3; D unresolved. Trimming stripped 2 bases from V and 3 bases from J, with 3 bases between. The CDR3 has 12 residues. Per the germline V gene, CDR1 is SGHTA and CDR2 is FQGNSA. CDR3 sequence reads: CASSLITDTQYF. The CDR3 coding sequence is TGTGCCAGCAGCTTAATTACAGATACGCAGTATTTT.

This clone was counted a few times. The chain combines TRBV6-1 with TRBJ2-3, with D tentatively TRBD2 (5 bases). The CDR3 length is 13 residues. Germline assignment: CDR1 MNHNS and CDR2 SASEGT. V was clipped by 3 bases and J by 6 bases, with 10 bases between them. The CDR3 protein is CASSDQPGDTQYF. The CDR3, as DNA: TGTGCCAGCAGTGACCAGCCGGGGGATACGCAGTATTTT.

Of note for this clone: With a much larger clone just one base away, this may be a read error. Other nucleotide sequences from this sample produce the same CDR3. J is TRBJ2-1 and V is TRBV18; D is uncertain. This CDR3 is built from 11 residues. CDR1 and CDR2 (germline): KGHSH, LQKENI. Between the trimmed V and J ends, which lost 2 bases and 5 bases, there was a span of 1 base. The CDR3 bases are TGTGCCAGCTCACCAAACAATGAGCAGTTCTTC. The encoded protein is CASSPNNEQFF. Based on the CDR3 plus reference TRBV18 and TRBJ2-1, the full variable domain is NAGVMQNPRHLVRRRGQEARLRCSPMKGHSHVYWYRQLPEEGLKFMVYLQKENIIDESGMPKERFSAEFPKEGPSILRIQQVVRGDSAAYFCASSPNNEQFFGPGTRLTVL.

J is TRBJ2-7 and V is TRBV18, with 9 bases lining up with TRBD1. This CDR3 contains 15 residues. V was pared by 4 bases and J by 5 bases, with 9 bases of the junction left unmatched. Per the germline V gene, CDR1 is KGHSH and CDR2 is LQKENI. This CDR3 is CASSLMGQGNDEQYF. CDR3 bases: TGTGCCAGCTCACTGATGGGACAGGGTAACGACGAGCAGTACTTC.

The chain has TRBV6-1 and TRBJ1-1; D is unclear. V was shortened by 8 bases and J by 0 bases, with 13 bases between the two germline ends. Germline V gene sequence: CDR1 MNHNS, CDR2 SASEGT. The CDR3 has 14 residues. The CDR3 nucleotides are TGTGCCAGCGCCCCCCCAAGGTTGAACACTGAAGCTTTCTTT. Translation gives CASAPPRLNTEAFF.

The chain is built from TRBV7-9 and TRBJ2-3, with 7 positions matching TRBD1. Trimming cost V 5 bases and J 8 bases; bases outside gene matches: 4. CDR3 length equals 12 residues. Looked up from germline, CDR1 is SEHNR and CDR2 is FQNEAQ (reference sequence). The CDR3 reads CASSDGDSTQYF. CDR3 nucleotides: TGTGCCAGCAGCGACGGGGACAGTACGCAGTATTTT.